The 26 T cell receptor beta chains below all came from one sample that was sequenced in a study of shared clonotypes between healthy human individuals. The method was immunoSEQ multiplex PCR; TCRdb's version includes in-frame clones alone and lacks a portion of them. In the table there are roughly 2.2 million clones, less than 95% of which are singletons. The specimen was naive CD4+ T cells from PBMCs. Stated subset: CD45RA+ positively selected. All receptors come from a man in his late teens or twenties in good health. Some clones in this sample may be carry-over from other donors' samples.

The chain employs TRBV19 and TRBJ2-7; 12 bases align to TRBD2. J gave up 4 bases and V 6 bases, and 4 bases lay outside the gene matches. This CDR3 spans 14 amino acids. Germline CDR1 LNHDA, CDR2 SQIVND (reference sequence). CDR3 sequence (DNA): TGTGCCAGTAGCCTCCTAGCGGGAGGGTACGAGCAGTACTTC. Translating it yields CASSLLAGGYEQYF.

This chain links TRBV7-3 with TRBJ2-5; 9 nucleotides align to TRBD2. Germline lookup yields CDR1 SGHTA and CDR2 FQGTGA. The CDR3 loop spans 14 amino acids. The trim removed 2 bases at V and 4 bases at J, leaving 2 bases unmatched. DNA for the CDR3: TGTGCCAGCAGCTTAGGTAGCGGGAGAGAGACCCAGTACTTC. Its translation: CASSLGSGRETQYF.

CDR3 protein: CASSLSAGEQYF. CDR3 bases: TGTGCCAGCAGCTTGAGCGCGGGGGAGCAGTACTTC. The chain has TRBV5-6 and TRBJ2-7; tentatively, D is TRBD2 (6 bases). Germline V gene data show CDR1 as SGHDT and CDR2 as YYEEEE. This CDR3 has 12 amino acids. V lost 1 base to trimming and J lost 7 bases, with 9 bases between them.

This chain joins TRBV27 and TRBJ2-1, with 11 bases matching TRBD2. The CDR3 loop spans 13 amino acids. CDR1 and CDR2 (germline): MNHEY, SMNVEV (reference sequence). V lost 8 bases, J lost 6 bases, and 3 bases stayed unmatched. DNA for the CDR3: TGTGCCAGCCCTAGCGGGAGGCCCAATGAGCAGTTCTTC. Encoded protein: CASPSGRPNEQFF.

The chain has TRBV11-3 and TRBJ2-5; D not resolved. Trimming stripped 5 bases from V and 4 bases from J, with 11 bases between. Germline CDR1 SGHNT, CDR2 YENEEA. There are 13 residues in the CDR3. The CDR3 DNA sequence: TGTGCCAGCAGCCCCGCCCCGGGAGAGACCCAGTACTTC. Its translation is CASSPAPGETQYF.

The chain uses TRBV7-8 and TRBJ1-1; tentative D call: TRBD1 (6 bases). This CDR3 comprises 18 residues. Trimming stripped 6 bases from V and 5 bases from J, with 28 bases between. Germline values: CDR1 SGHVS, CDR2 FQNEAQ. CDR3 DNA: TGTGCCAGCAGTTCTTATTTTCGCGGGGAGGTTAGGGGGACTGAAGCTTTCTTT. The encoded protein is CASSSYFRGEVRGTEAFF.

The chain joins TRBV18 to TRBJ2-5; 12 bases line up with TRBD1. V was pared by 3 bases and J by 7 bases, with 9 bases of the junction left unmatched. The germline V gene encodes CDR1 KGHSH and CDR2 LQKENI. The length of the CDR3 is 16 residues. The CDR3: CASSPLTGTGGVTQYF. The CDR3 DNA sequence: TGTGCCAGCTCACCGTTAACCGGGACAGGGGGCGTGACCCAGTACTTC.

The chain joins TRBV5-5 to TRBJ2-5, with D unresolved. CDR1 and CDR2 (germline): SGHKS, YYEKEE (reference sequence). The CDR3 loop spans 13 amino acids. V was pared by 2 bases and J by 2 bases, with 7 bases between. CDR3 coding DNA: TGTGCCAGCAGCTTAGTGGGGCAAGAGACCCAGTACTTC. Translating gives CASSLVGQETQYF.

The chain recombines TRBV19 with TRBJ2-1, with 12 bases lining up with TRBD2. The ends lost 1 base at V and 12 bases at J; junction bases unmatched: 7. The CDR3 consists of 15 residues. Germline-derived CDR1 and CDR2 are LNHDA and SQIVND (reference sequence). This chain's CDR3 is CASSIVTSGSGRQFF. The CDR3 coding sequence is TGTGCCAGTAGTATAGTGACTAGCGGGAGTGGTAGGCAGTTCTTC.

Regarding this clone: Other nucleotide sequences in the sample specify the same CDR3. The J gene is TRBJ2-1, the V gene TRBV18, with TRBD1 as a possible D gene (6 bases). CDR3 size: 12 residues. V lost 2 bases to trimming and J lost 8 bases, with 7 bases between them. From germline, CDR1 is KGHSH and CDR2 LQKENI. CDR3 nucleotide sequence: TGTGCCAGCTCACCAGGGGGCGATGAGCAGTTCTTC. Translating gives CASSPGGDEQFF.

V gene TRBV18 combines with J gene TRBJ1-3; 10 bases agree with TRBD1. Per germline, CDR1 KGHSH and CDR2 LQKENI. J lost 1 base, V lost 3 bases, and 3 bases had no gene match. The CDR3 runs 16 residues. CDR3 region: CASSPPGQGSGNTIYF. Here the CDR3 DNA reads TGTGCCAGCTCACCCCCGGGACAGGGGTCTGGAAACACCATATATTTT.

The chain carries TRBV30 and TRBJ2-6; 7 positions match TRBD2. V lost 1 base to trimming and J lost 4 bases; unmatched junction nucleotides: 10. The CDR3 has 17 amino acids. Germline CDR1 is GTSNPN and CDR2 is SVGIG (reference sequence). CDR3 sequence (DNA): TGTGCCTGGAGTGGACCTGGCGGGAGTTGGGGGGCCAACGTCCTGACTTTC. Amino acids: CAWSGPGGSWGANVLTF.

The chain joins TRBV5-6 to TRBJ2-1; possible D gene TRBD1, 6 bases. The CDR3 totals 17 residues. Trimming shortened V by 1 base and J by 6 bases, and 20 bases separated the two germline ends. Looked up from germline, CDR1 is SGHDT and CDR2 is YYEEEE. The CDR3 DNA reads TGTGCCAGCAGCTTGTGGGTAGCTGGGGGCGATTTCAATGAGCAGTTCTTC. Translation: CASSLWVAGGDFNEQFF.

The genes are TRBV4-3 and TRBJ1-1; no clear D. This CDR3 comprises 13 residues. Germline V CDR1 and CDR2: LGHNA, YSLEER. V was pared by 0 bases and J by 8 bases, with 10 bases between. For the CDR3, the DNA is TGCGCCAGCAGCCAAGAGTCAGGTCGGGAAGCTTTCTTT. Translated, it gives CASSQESGREAFF.

The chain recombines TRBV5-1 with TRBJ2-5; D remains unclear. There are 11 residues in the CDR3. Trimming removed 2 bases from V and 13 bases from J, with 12 bases in between. The germline CDR1 and CDR2 sequences are SGHRS and YFSETQ. The CDR3 nucleotides are TGCGCCAGCAGCTTTTCTGGGCAGTTGTACTTC. Residues: CASSFSGQLYF. Supplemented by reference TRBV5-1 and TRBJ2-5, the full variable domain reads KAGVTQTPRYLIKTRGQQVTLSCSPISGHRSVSWYQQTPGQGLQFLFEYFSETQRNKGNFPGRFSGRQFSNSRSEMNVSTLELGDSALYLCASSFSGQLYFGPGTRLLVL.

The V gene is TRBV7-9, the J gene TRBJ1-1; unclear D gene. From germline, CDR1 is SEHNR and CDR2 FQNEAQ (reference sequence). This CDR3 spans 12 amino acids. Trimming took off 1 base at V and 10 bases at J, with 10 bases between the two ends. The CDR3, as DNA: TGTGCCAGCAGCTTAGGGTACGCTGCAGCTTTCTTT. Amino acids: CASSLGYAAAFF.

This clone appeared a few times. This CDR3 is CASRTDRREAFF. CDR3 coding DNA: TGTGCCAGCAGAACCGACAGACGAGAAGCTTTCTTT. The chain is built from TRBV2 and TRBJ1-1, with D perhaps matching TRBD1 (5 bases). In germline, CDR1 is SNHLY, CDR2 FYNNEI. CDR3 length equals 12 residues. V shed 6 bases and J shed 8 bases, with 13 bases lying between them.

The rearrangement uses TRBV30 and TRBJ2-1; D is unclear. The CDR3 extends over 16 amino acids. V dropped 0 bases and J dropped 2 bases, with 14 bases sitting between them. The germline CDR1 and CDR2 sequences are GTSNPN and SVGIG (reference sequence). The CDR3 protein is CAWSVGLVLPYNEQFF. The CDR3 region has the DNA TGTGCCTGGAGTGTAGGGCTAGTTCTTCCCTACAATGAGCAGTTCTTC.

This rearrangement joins TRBV28 to TRBJ1-4; D is unresolved. In germline, CDR1 is MDHEN, CDR2 SYDVKM. The CDR3 extends over 14 amino acids. Trimming left V 5 bases short and J 1 base short, with 8 bases between. As DNA, the CDR3 is TGTGCCAGCAGTGAGACTGTAACTAATGAAAAACTGTTTTTT. Its protein is CASSETVTNEKLFF. Full variable domain (missing parts from reference TRBV28 and TRBJ1-4): DVKVTQSSRYLVKRTGEKVFLECVQDMDHENMFWYRQDPGLGLRLIYFSYDVKMKEKGDIPEGYSVSREKKERFSLILESASTNQTSMYLCASSETVTNEKLFFGSGTQLSVL.

The V call is TRBV28, the J call TRBJ1-4; TRBD1 agrees at 8 bases. Trimming took 11 bases from V and 8 from J; bases not matched to a gene: 13. Germline V gene sequence: CDR1 MDHEN, CDR2 SYDVKM. CDR3 size: 14 residues. The CDR3 sequence: CASNPRGPEEKLFF. Written as DNA, the CDR3 is TGTGCCTCCAATCCCAGGGGGCCGGAGGAAAAACTGTTTTTT.

The chain joins TRBV5-1 to TRBJ2-7; either TRBD1 or TRBD2 may supply D (5 bases each). This CDR3 has 15 residues. Germline V gene sequence: CDR1 SGHRS, CDR2 YFSETQ. V lost 4 bases and J lost 3, with 17 bases in between. CDR3 in DNA: TGCGCCAGCAGCCCCAGGGTTGGGGGAAACTACGAGCAGTACTTC. Its translation is CASSPRVGGNYEQYF.

V gene TRBV5-8 combines with J gene TRBJ1-1; D is ambiguous. This CDR3 has 14 residues. V was shortened by 3 bases and J by 5 bases, with 14 bases between the two germline ends. Per germline, CDR1 SGHTS and CDR2 YDEGEE. CDR3 region: CASSSRIRSTEAFF. The CDR3 nucleotides read TGTGCCAGCAGCTCCAGGATTAGGTCGACTGAAGCTTTCTTT.

This sequence joins TRBV7-8 and TRBJ2-7; 9 bases match TRBD1. In germline, CDR1 is SGHVS, CDR2 FQNEAQ. V dropped 0 bases and J dropped 1; count of bases not matched to a gene: 4. This CDR3 is 16 amino acids long. This CDR3 reads CASSLALGQGSYEQYF. The CDR3 DNA reads as TGTGCCAGCAGCTTAGCCTTAGGACAGGGGTCCTACGAGCAGTACTTC. Supplemented by reference TRBV7-8 and TRBJ2-7, the full variable domain reads GAGVSQSPRYKVAKRGQDVALRCDPISGHVSLFWYQQALGQGPEFLTYFQNEAQLDKSGLPSDRFFAERPEGSVSTLKIQRTQQEDSAVYLCASSLALGQGSYEQYFGPGTRLTVT.

This sequence joins TRBV5-1 and TRBJ1-4, with 10 bases that match TRBD1. The CDR3 is made up of 15 amino acids. The junction had 8 bases not matched to a gene; V was cut back by 4 bases and J by 8 bases. CDR1 SGHRS and CDR2 YFSETQ come from the germline V gene. The CDR3 loop reads CASSRPGTGDEKLFF. CDR3 coding DNA: TGCGCCAGCAGCCGACCCGGGACAGGGGACGAAAAACTGTTTTTT.

CDR3 coding DNA: TGTGCCAGCTCACCGGAGAGAGATACGCAGTATTTT. Its translation is CASSPERDTQYF. The V and J genes are TRBV18 and TRBJ2-3; D not resolved. CDR1 KGHSH and CDR2 LQKENI come from the germline V gene. V lost 3 bases, J lost 5 bases, and 6 bases lay in between. This CDR3 region has 12 residues. Based on the CDR3 plus reference TRBV18 and TRBJ2-3, the full variable domain is NAGVMQNPRHLVRRRGQEARLRCSPMKGHSHVYWYRQLPEEGLKFMVYLQKENIIDESGMPKERFSAEFPKEGPSILRIQQVVRGDSAAYFCASSPERDTQYFGPGTRLTVL.

The rearrangement joins TRBV7-9 to TRBJ1-5; the match to TRBD1 covers 9 bases. V shed 1 base, J shed 10 bases, and the junction held 2 bases outside the gene matches. Germline V gene lookup returns CDR1 SEHNR and CDR2 FQNEAQ (reference sequence). The CDR3 sequence is 13 residues long. The CDR3 nucleotides read TGTGCCAGCAGCTTAGACAGGGGGCCCCCCCAGCATTTT. Its translation is CASSLDRGPPQHF.